This TCR beta chain was captured in a study of T cell repertoires in cytomegalovirus infection. V lost 6 bases, J lost 4 bases, and 16 bases lay in between. The CDR3 has 15 amino acids. The germline V gene encodes CDR1 MDHEN and CDR2 SYDVKM. This clonotype showed up many times. Via MiXCR, TCRdb re-called the reads, giving one row per CDR3 protein. The table includes approximately 500,000 distinct CDR3 sequences, 16% detected once. What was sequenced was CD8+ T cells from PBMCs. The receptor was isolated from a human donor in good health (CMV status not recorded). Some clones in this sample may be carry-over from other donors' samples. The chain uses TRBV28 and TRBJ2-1, with D unclear. DNA for the CDR3: TGTGCCAGCAGCCCCCTATCTAGGGCTTACAATGAGCAGTTCTTC. This sequence encodes CASSPLSRAYNEQFF.